Listed below are T cell receptor beta chains from one sample, sequenced in a study of shared clonotypes between healthy human individuals. Generated by immunoSEQ multiplex PCR, the TCRdb table keeps only in-frame clones and is missing some. Counted here are over a million clones, 95% to 97% occurring once; the ten biggest clones make up 1% to 1.5%. Sequences were obtained from naive CD4+ T cells sorted from blood. Receptors were obtained from a young man in good health. The CDR3 runs from the conserved cysteine through the conserved F or W. Each record gives: D gene, J gene, V gene, CDR3 protein, CDR3 DNA. D genes are given only for firm matches.

>TRBD1|TRBJ1-5|TRBV19
CASSMGQPLEPQHF
TGTGCCAGTAGTATGGGACAGCCCTTGGAGCCCCAGCATTTT
>TRBD1|TRBJ1-1|TRBV19
CASSMTGLDTEAFF
TGTGCCAGTAGTATGACAGGGCTCGACACTGAAGCTTTCTTT
>TRBD1|TRBJ1-5|TRBV27
CASSLQGDNQPQHF
TGTGCCAGCAGTTTACAGGGGGACAATCAGCCCCAGCATTTT
>TRBD1|TRBJ2-1|TRBV5-1
CASSLETGGKQFF
TGCGCCAGCAGCTTGGAGACAGGGGGTAAGCAGTTCTTC
>TRBD1|TRBJ1-4|TRBV28
CASSTFYRGNEKLFF
TGTGCCAGCAGTACATTTTACAGGGGGAATGAAAAACTGTTTTTT
>NA|TRBJ2-7|TRBV6-1
CASSEQGISYEQYF
TGTGCCAGCAGTGAACAGGGAATCTCCTACGAGCAGTACTTC
>TRBD1|TRBJ1-1|TRBV5-5
CASSSTGGLGEAFF
TGTGCCAGCAGCTCTACAGGGGGCTTAGGTGAAGCTTTCTTT
>NA|TRBJ2-1|TRBV5-4
CASSLEGSSYNEQFF
TGTGCCAGCAGCTTGGAGGGGTCCTCCTACAATGAGCAGTTCTTC
>NA|TRBJ2-1|TRBV7-3
CASSAQGHEQFF
TGTGCCAGCAGCGCACAGGGTCATGAGCAGTTCTTC
>TRBD2|TRBJ2-3|TRBV10-3
CAISVLSGSLSDTQYF
TGTGCCATCAGTGTCCTTAGCGGGAGTCTGTCAGATACGCAGTATTTT
>TRBD2|TRBJ2-5|TRBV12-5
CASGLAAQETQYF
TGTGCTAGTGGACTAGCGGCACAAGAGACCCAGTACTTC
>NA|TRBJ2-7|TRBV29-1
CSVDGQSSYEQYF
TGCAGCGTTGACGGGCAGTCCTCCTACGAGCAGTACTTC
>TRBD2|TRBJ2-1|TRBV7-3
CASSLKRELYNEQFF
TGTGCCAGCAGCTTAAAGCGGGAGCTGTACAATGAGCAGTTCTTC
>NA|TRBJ2-7|TRBV5-8
CASSSPLRRGSYEQYF
TGTGCCAGCAGTTCACCACTGAGACGAGGCTCCTACGAGCAGTACTTC
>TRBD1|TRBJ2-1|TRBV27
CASSLRQGAYNEQFF
TGTGCCAGCAGTTTAAGACAGGGGGCCTACAATGAGCAGTTCTTC
>NA|TRBJ1-2|TRBV6-5
CASRNGINYGYTF
TGTGCCAGCAGGAACGGCATAAACTATGGCTACACCTTC